Reported below is one T cell receptor beta chain. Its target is unknown. The entry originates in a study of T cell repertoires in cytomegalovirus infection. General observations from the study: Ex vivo, HLA-C-restricted CMV-specific TCR beta clonotypes prevailed over the rest of the response.

TCRdb independently ran MiXCR on the reads; one entry per CDR3 protein. The sample shows approximately 590,000 distinct CDR3 sequences, approximately 40% of them seen only once. The CDR3 loop spans 15 amino acids. Germline V gene lookup returns CDR1 LGHNA and CDR2 YNFKEQ. V lost 4 bases and J lost 8; bases outside the gene matches: 12. J is TRBJ2-3 and V is TRBV4-2; 7 bases map to TRBD2. Sequencing used cultured PBMCs, obtained from culture after CMV antigen stimulation. The sequence was collected from a human donor in good health (CMV status not recorded). Some clones in this sample may be carry-over from other donors' samples. The CDR3 is CASSRSSGLIGTQYF. The DNA of the CDR3 is TGTGCCAGCAGCCGGTCTAGCGGCCTAATTGGTACGCAGTATTTT.